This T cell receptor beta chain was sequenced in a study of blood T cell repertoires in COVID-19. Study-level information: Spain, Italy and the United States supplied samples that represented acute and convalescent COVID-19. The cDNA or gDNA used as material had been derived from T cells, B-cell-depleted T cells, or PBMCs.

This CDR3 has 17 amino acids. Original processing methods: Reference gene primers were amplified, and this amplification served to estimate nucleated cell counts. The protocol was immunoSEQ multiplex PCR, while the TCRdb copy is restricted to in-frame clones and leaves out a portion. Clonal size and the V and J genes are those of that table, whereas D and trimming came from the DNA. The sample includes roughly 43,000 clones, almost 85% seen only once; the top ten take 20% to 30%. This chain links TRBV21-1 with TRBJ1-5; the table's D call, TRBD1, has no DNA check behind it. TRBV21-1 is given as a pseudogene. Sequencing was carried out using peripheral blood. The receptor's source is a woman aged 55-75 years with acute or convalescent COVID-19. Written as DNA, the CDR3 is TGTGCCAGCTCAAAAGGGGGTTTGGTAGGGAGAAATCAGCCCCAGCATTTT. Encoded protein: CASSKGGLVGRNQPQHF.